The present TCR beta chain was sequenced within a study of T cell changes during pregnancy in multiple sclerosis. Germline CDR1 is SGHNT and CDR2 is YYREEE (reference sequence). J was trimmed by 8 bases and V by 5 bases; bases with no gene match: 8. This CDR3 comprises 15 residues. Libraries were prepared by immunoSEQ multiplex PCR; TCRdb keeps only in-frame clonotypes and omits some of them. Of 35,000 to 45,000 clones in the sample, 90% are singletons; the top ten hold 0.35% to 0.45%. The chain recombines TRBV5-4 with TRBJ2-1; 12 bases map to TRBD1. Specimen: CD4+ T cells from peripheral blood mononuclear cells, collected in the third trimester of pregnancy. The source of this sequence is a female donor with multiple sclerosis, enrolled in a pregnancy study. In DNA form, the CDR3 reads TGTGCCAGCAGTCCCCGGGACAGGGGGCACGATGAGCAGTTCTTC. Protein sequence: CASSPRDRGHDEQFF. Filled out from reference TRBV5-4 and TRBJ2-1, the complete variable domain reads ETGVTQSPTHLIKTRGQQVTLRCSSQSGHNTVSWYQQALGQGPQFIFQYYREEENGRGNFPPRFSGLQFPNYSSELNVNALELDDSALYLCASSPRDRGHDEQFFGPGTRLTVL.